The rows below give T cell receptor beta chains drawn from one sample of a study of T cells after yellow fever vaccination. TCRdb redid the calling of the 5' RACE reads with MiXCR, one entry per CDR3 protein. The data contain about 320,000 distinct CDR3 sequences, about 10% of them singletons. The sequenced sample was CD4+ T cells sorted from PBMCs, obtained 45 days after the yellow fever booster vaccination. The receptors shown here come from a man between 18 and 29 years old who received the YFV17D yellow fever vaccine. CDR3s include the opening cysteine and the closing phenylalanine or tryptophan. The D gene is left open where the match is weak. The size field is filled for only some rows; it gives once, few, many or a size class.

once,TRBD2,TRBV20-1,TRBJ2-5,TGCAGTGCCAGTCGGGCTAGCGGGGGAGAGACCCAGTACTTC,CSASRASGGETQYF
-,TRBD1,TRBV6-1,TRBJ1-2,TGTGCCAGCAGTGCGGATCTGACAGGGGGCTATGGCTACACCTTC,CASSADLTGGYGYTF
-,-,TRBV20-1,TRBJ1-3,TGCAGTGCTAGAGTAGTCTCTGGAAACACCATATATTTT,CSARVVSGNTIYF
-,-,TRBV28,TRBJ1-2,TGTGCCAGCAGTTTGGGGCAGGGGTGGTCGCGGGGCTACACCTTC,CASSLGQGWSRGYTF
-,-,TRBV7-2,TRBJ1-4,TGTGCCAGCAGCGCCTCAGGGGTTGTAGGGGAAAAACTGTTTTTT,CASSASGVVGEKLFF
few,TRBD1,TRBV7-2,TRBJ2-4,TGTGCCAGCAGCCGGGGACAGGGCAAAAACATTCAGTACTTC,CASSRGQGKNIQYF
-,TRBD1,TRBV5-4,TRBJ2-7,TGTGCCAGCAGCTTCGACAGGGCTTACGAGCAGTACTTC,CASSFDRAYEQYF
-,TRBD1,TRBV6-5,TRBJ2-1,TGTGCCAGCAGAAGGACAGGCTTAGGTGAGCAGTTCTTC,CASRRTGLGEQFF
-,TRBD2,TRBV28,TRBJ2-1,TGTGCCAGCAAAAGCGGGGGGCGTGAGCAGTTCTTC,CASKSGGREQFF
few,-,TRBV3-1,TRBJ2-5,TGTGCCAGCAGCCAGAGGGGCGGCCGCCAGGGGACCCAGTACTTC,CASSQRGGRQGTQYF
few,-,TRBV7-9,TRBJ2-2,TGTGCCAGCAGCCGGGACGCATCCAGCACCGGGGAGCTGTTTTTT,CASSRDASSTGELFF
-,-,TRBV7-8,TRBJ2-1,TGTGCCAGCAGCTTCCTACTCAGGAACAATGAGCAGTTCTTC,CASSFLLRNNEQFF
few,TRBD1,TRBV2,TRBJ1-2,TGTGCCAGCAGCCAAGGACAGGGGGTCTACTATGGCTACACCTTC,CASSQGQGVYYGYTF
-,-,TRBV5-1,TRBJ1-2,TGCGCCAGCAGTGTCTCAGGGAACGACTATGGCTACACCTTC,CASSVSGNDYGYTF
many,TRBD2,TRBV6-2/TRBV6-3,TRBJ2-1,TGTGCCAGCAGTTACTACCGGCGGGGGGGCGATGAGCAGTTCTTC,CASSYYRRGGDEQFF
-,-,TRBV30,TRBJ2-5,TGTGCCTGGAATGGCGGGGCACAAGAGACCCAGTACTTC,CAWNGGAQETQYF
few,-,TRBV6-6,TRBJ1-4,TGTGCCAGCAGTTACCCGAGAAGTGGGGAAAAACTGTTTTTT,CASSYPRSGEKLFF
-,-,TRBV10-3,TRBJ2-5,TGTGCCATCAGCAACGGGGGCCGCCAAGAGACCCAGTACTTC,CAISNGGRQETQYF
many,-,TRBV20-1,TRBJ1-2,TGCAGTGCTAGAGAGGGTGGGGGTTATGGCTACACCTTC,CSAREGGGYGYTF
-,-,TRBV5-6,TRBJ2-5,TGTGCCAGCAGCTTGGTTTCGAAGGGATGGGAAGAGACCCAGTACTTC,CASSLVSKGWEETQYF
many,-,TRBV20-1,TRBJ2-3,TGCAGTGCCCCTTGGGATGGTACGCAGTATTTT,CSAPWDGTQYF
-,-,TRBV2,TRBJ2-6,TGTGCCAGCAGTGATGATTCGGCTGGGGCCAACGTCCTGACTTTC,CASSDDSAGANVLTF
-,-,TRBV2,TRBJ2-1,TGTGCCAGCAGTGACCGGGACGGTGAGCAGTTCTTC,CASSDRDGEQFF
-,-,TRBV11-3,TRBJ2-3,TGTGCCAGCAGCTCACGGGGGGCTTCAGATACGCAGTATTTT,CASSSRGASDTQYF
-,-,TRBV7-9,TRBJ2-1,TGTGCCAGCAGCGCCGGGACGCGACAGTTCTTC,CASSAGTRQFF
-,TRBD1,TRBV20-1,TRBJ1-1,TGCAGTGCTAGCAGGGTTCGCGGACAGGGGGCAACTGAAGCTTTCTTT,CSASRVRGQGATEAFF
few,TRBD2,TRBV6-5,TRBJ2-1,TGTGCCAGCCTGGCTAGCGGGGGGCTTTCCTACAATGAGCAGTTCTTC,CASLASGGLSYNEQFF
few,-,TRBV7-2,TRBJ2-1,TGTGCCAGCAGCTTCGAGTGGGCGGGGGAGCAGTTCTTC,CASSFEWAGEQFF
many,TRBD1,TRBV5-1,TRBJ2-3,TGCGCCAGCAGCTGGACAGGGGGGGGGACAGATACGCAGTATTTT,CASSWTGGGTDTQYF
few,TRBD2,TRBV5-1,TRBJ2-6,TGCGCCAGCAGCTTTTTGCCCTCTAGCGGGGGAACGGGTGGGGCCAACGTCCTGACTTTC,CASSFLPSSGGTGGANVLTF
many,-,TRBV5-1,TRBJ2-5,TGCGCCAGCCAAAAAGGGAACAACCAAGAGACCCAGTACTTC,CASQKGNNQETQYF
many,-,TRBV7-8,TRBJ2-1,TGTGCCAGCAGCTTATCAGGTGGGGCGGGGTACAATGAGCAGTTCTTC,CASSLSGGAGYNEQFF
-,TRBD1,TRBV10-3,TRBJ1-1,TGTGCCACCACGGCCGGGACAGGGGGCGCGGTACTTGAAGCTTTCTTT,CATTAGTGGAVLEAFF
-,-,TRBV12-3/TRBV12-4,TRBJ1-5,TGTGCCAGCAGTTTTGGGTTGGCCTTCAATCAGCCCCAGCATTTT,CASSFGLAFNQPQHF
-,-,TRBV4-3,TRBJ1-6,TGCGCCAGCAGCCCGGTAGGAGCACCCCTCCACTTT,CASSPVGAPLHF
-,-,TRBV20-1,TRBJ2-3,TGCAGTGCAGGGACGGTGGCAGGGCGGCGGGCAGATACGCAGTATTTT,CSAGTVAGRRADTQYF
once,-,TRBV30,TRBJ1-1,TGTGCCTGGGGCCGGGTTGAAGCTTTCTTT,CAWGRVEAFF
few,TRBD1,TRBV6-6,TRBJ1-3,TGTGCCAGCAGGACAGGGGGTGACACCATATATTTT,CASRTGGDTIYF
-,TRBD2,TRBV11-2,TRBJ2-4,TGTGCCAGCAGCCCAAGGACTAGCGGGGGCAACATTCAGTACTTC,CASSPRTSGGNIQYF
few,-,TRBV7-6,TRBJ1-5,TGTGCCAGCAGCTTAGGGCAGGGGTTTCAGCCCCAGCATTTT,CASSLGQGFQPQHF
few,TRBD1,TRBV29-1,TRBJ1-1,TGCAGCGCACAGACAGGGGGCTTAAGGACTGAAGCTTTCTTT,CSAQTGGLRTEAFF
-,TRBD1,TRBV11-2,TRBJ1-5,TGTGCCAGCTCTCGGACGACAGGGCAACTCGGCAATCAGCCCCAGCATTTT,CASSRTTGQLGNQPQHF
-,TRBD2,TRBV9,TRBJ2-1,TGTGCCAGCAGCGTAGCGGCGGGGGGATACAATGAGCAGTTCTTC,CASSVAAGGYNEQFF
few,-,TRBV5-1,TRBJ2-5,TGCGCCAGCAGCTTGGGGGGCGTCATCCCCTCGGCACAAGAGACCCAGTACTTC,CASSLGGVIPSAQETQYF
-,-,TRBV7-8,TRBJ1-2,TGTGCCAGCAGCCCTATCGACAGGAATGGCTACACCTTC,CASSPIDRNGYTF
few,TRBD1,TRBV7-9,TRBJ2-3,TGTGCCAGCAGTTGGGACAGGGGGCGGGGAGATACGCAGTATTTT,CASSWDRGRGDTQYF
-,TRBD1,TRBV20-1,TRBJ1-5,TGCAGTGCTTCATCCGGGACAGGGAACTATCAGCCCCAGCATTTT,CSASSGTGNYQPQHF
-,-,TRBV5-1,TRBJ2-7,TGCGCCAGCAGCTTGGAGACTGGGCTGGGTGAGCAGTACTTC,CASSLETGLGEQYF
few,-,TRBV7-2,TRBJ2-3,TGTGCCAGCAGTGGAGCAGGGGATACGCAGTATTTT,CASSGAGDTQYF